The clone carrying this T cell receptor (beta chain) has just one count. The antigen remains unidentified. TCRdb keeps only in-frame clones here, not all; method: immunoSEQ multiplex PCR. The data contain 160,000 or so clones, roughly nine tenths of them singletons. This sample was taken from a study of T cell responses to AZD1222 COVID-19 vaccine. General study results and limits: In a largely white British group with more females than males, clonal diversity was possibly underestimated.

CDR3 length equals 13 residues. Germline lookup yields CDR1 SGHAT and CDR2 FQNNGV. Trimming pared 1 base from V and 7 bases from J, leaving 8 bases between. V and J are TRBV11-2 and TRBJ2-1; no reliable D call. The input for sequencing was peripheral blood, taken on day 0 of MenACWY control vaccination. The clonotype was recovered from an adult in good health. This chain's CDR3 is CASSLGQLNEQFF. CDR3 nucleotide sequence: TGTGCCAGCAGCTTAGGTCAACTGAATGAGCAGTTCTTC.